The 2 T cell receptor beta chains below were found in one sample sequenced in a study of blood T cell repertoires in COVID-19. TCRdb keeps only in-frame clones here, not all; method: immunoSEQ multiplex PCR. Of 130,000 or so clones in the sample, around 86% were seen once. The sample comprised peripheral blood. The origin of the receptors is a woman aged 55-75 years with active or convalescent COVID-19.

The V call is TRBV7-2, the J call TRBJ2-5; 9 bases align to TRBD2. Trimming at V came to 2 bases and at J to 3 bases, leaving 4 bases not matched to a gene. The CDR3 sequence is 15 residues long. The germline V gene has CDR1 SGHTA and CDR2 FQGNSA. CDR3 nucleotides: TGTGCCAGCAGCTTACTTCGCGGGAGGGAAGAGACCCAGTACTTC. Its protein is CASSLLRGREETQYF.

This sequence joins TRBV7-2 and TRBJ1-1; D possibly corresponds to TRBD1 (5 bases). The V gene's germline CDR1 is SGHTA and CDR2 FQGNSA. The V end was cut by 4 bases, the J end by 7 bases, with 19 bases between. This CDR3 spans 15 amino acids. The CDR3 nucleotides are TGTGCCAGCAGCTATGAATTGACAGTCAGGAATGAAGCTTTCTTT. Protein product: CASSYELTVRNEAFF.